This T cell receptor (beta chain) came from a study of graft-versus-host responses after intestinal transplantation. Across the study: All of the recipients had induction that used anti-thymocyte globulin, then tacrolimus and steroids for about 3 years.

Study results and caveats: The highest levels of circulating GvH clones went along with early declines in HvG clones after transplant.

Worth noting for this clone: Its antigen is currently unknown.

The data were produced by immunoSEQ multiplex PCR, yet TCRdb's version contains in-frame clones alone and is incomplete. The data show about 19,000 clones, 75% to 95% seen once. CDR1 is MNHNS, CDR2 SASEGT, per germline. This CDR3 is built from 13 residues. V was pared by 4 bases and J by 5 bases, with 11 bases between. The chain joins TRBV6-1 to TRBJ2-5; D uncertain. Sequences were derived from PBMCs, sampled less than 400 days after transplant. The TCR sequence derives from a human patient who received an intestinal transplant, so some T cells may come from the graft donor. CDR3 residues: CASSGGMGETQYF. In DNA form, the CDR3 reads TGTGCCAGCAGTGGAGGAATGGGGGAGACCCAGTACTTC.